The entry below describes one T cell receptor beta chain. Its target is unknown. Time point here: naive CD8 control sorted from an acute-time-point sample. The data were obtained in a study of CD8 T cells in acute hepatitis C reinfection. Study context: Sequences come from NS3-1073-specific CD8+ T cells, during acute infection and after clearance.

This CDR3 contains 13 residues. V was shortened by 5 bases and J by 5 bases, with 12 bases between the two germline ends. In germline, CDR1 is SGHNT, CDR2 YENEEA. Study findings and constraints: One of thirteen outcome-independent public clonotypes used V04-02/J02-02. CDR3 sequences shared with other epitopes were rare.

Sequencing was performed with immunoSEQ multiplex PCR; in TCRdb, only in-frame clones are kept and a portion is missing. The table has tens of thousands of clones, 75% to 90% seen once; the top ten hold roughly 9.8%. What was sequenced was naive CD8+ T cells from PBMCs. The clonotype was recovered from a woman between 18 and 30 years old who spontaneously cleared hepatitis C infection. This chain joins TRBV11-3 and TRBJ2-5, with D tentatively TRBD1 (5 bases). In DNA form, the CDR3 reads TGTGCCAGCAGCCCAGGACATGTGGAGACCCAGTACTTC. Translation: CASSPGHVETQYF.